Detailed here is one T cell receptor (beta chain). These data are taken from a study of blood T cell repertoires in COVID-19. About the research overall: The United States, Italy and Spain were the sources of the acute and convalescent COVID-19 samples. PBMCs, B-cell-depleted T cells, or T cells provided the cDNA or gDNA that made up the material.

Under the authors' procedure: The authors estimated nucleated cell counts from reference gene primer amplification. Clones were read by immunoSEQ multiplex PCR, and TCRdb kept only the in-frame ones, dropping some. V and J calls and clone size are those listed in that table; D and trimming were worked out from the DNA. The sample lists 120,000 to 150,000 clones; roughly four fifths were seen once. Trimming stripped 5 bases from V and 5 bases from J, with 12 bases between. CDR1 is SGHTA and CDR2 is FQGTGA in the germline V gene. This CDR3 is built from 14 residues. This receptor was taken from a human donor in a cohort sampled during active COVID-19. The sequenced material came from peripheral blood. The gene calls are TRBV7-3 and TRBJ2-2, with a tentative D call TRBD1 (5 bases). The DNA of the CDR3 is TGTGCCAGCAGCATCCAGGGAAGGACCGGGGAGCTGTTTTTT. It yields the protein CASSIQGRTGELFF.